The 5 T cell receptor beta chains below all came from one sample that was sequenced in a study of blood T cell repertoires in COVID-19. Clones were sequenced by immunoSEQ multiplex PCR, and TCRdb holds only the in-frame ones, with some missing. The sample comprises about 320,000 clones, about 85% of which are singletons, and under 2% rests with the top ten. Input material: PBMCs or T cells enriched from blood (not recorded which). The receptors were gathered from a young woman who had been exposed to COVID-19.

The gene calls are TRBV28 and TRBJ1-3; D not certain. The germline V and J ends were trimmed by 6 bases and 0 bases, with 9 bases remaining between them. From germline, CDR1 is MDHEN and CDR2 SYDVKM. This CDR3 contains 14 residues. CDR3 nucleotide sequence: TGTGCCAGCAGCCGGAGAACCTCTGGAAACACCATATATTTT. It is translated as CASSRRTSGNTIYF.

This clone appeared a single time. The rearrangement joins TRBV11-2 to TRBJ2-1; 12 bases match TRBD2. The CDR3 extends over 16 amino acids. CDR1 and CDR2 from the germline V gene are SGHAT and FQNNGV. The ends lost 1 base at V and 8 bases at J; junction bases unmatched: 6. In nucleotides, the CDR3 is TGTGCCAGCAGCTTAGCCCTAGCGGGAGGGATGGATGAGCAGTTCTTC. Amino acids: CASSLALAGGMDEQFF.

This clone was seen once. This rearrangement joins TRBV11-2 to TRBJ2-5; the D gene is possibly TRBD1 (5 bases). The length of the CDR3 is 14 residues. From germline, CDR1 is SGHAT and CDR2 FQNNGV. V lost 4 bases, J lost 5 bases, and 14 bases lay in between. CDR3 in DNA: TGTGCCAGCAGCTCCCAGGGTGCGTGGGAGACCCAGTACTTC. Its protein is CASSSQGAWETQYF.

The chain uses TRBV21-1 and TRBJ2-7; TRBD2, the D gene given by the table, was not confirmed from the DNA. TRBV21-1 is noted as a pseudogene. The CDR3 runs to 12 residues. The CDR3 spells CASSKDCARQYF. Here the CDR3 DNA reads TGTGCCAGCAGCAAAGACTGTGCACGTCAGTACTTC.

J is TRBJ2-2 and V is TRBV6-2 or TRBV6-3; TRBD2 is a possible D gene (5 bases). The germline V and J ends were trimmed by 2 bases and 2 bases, with 12 bases remaining between them. Per the germline V gene, CDR1 is MNHEY and CDR2 is SVGEGT. CDR3 length equals 16 residues. CDR3 region: CASSYRGDDNTGELFF. The CDR3 bases are TGTGCCAGCAGTTACCGGGGAGACGACAACACCGGGGAGCTGTTTTTT.